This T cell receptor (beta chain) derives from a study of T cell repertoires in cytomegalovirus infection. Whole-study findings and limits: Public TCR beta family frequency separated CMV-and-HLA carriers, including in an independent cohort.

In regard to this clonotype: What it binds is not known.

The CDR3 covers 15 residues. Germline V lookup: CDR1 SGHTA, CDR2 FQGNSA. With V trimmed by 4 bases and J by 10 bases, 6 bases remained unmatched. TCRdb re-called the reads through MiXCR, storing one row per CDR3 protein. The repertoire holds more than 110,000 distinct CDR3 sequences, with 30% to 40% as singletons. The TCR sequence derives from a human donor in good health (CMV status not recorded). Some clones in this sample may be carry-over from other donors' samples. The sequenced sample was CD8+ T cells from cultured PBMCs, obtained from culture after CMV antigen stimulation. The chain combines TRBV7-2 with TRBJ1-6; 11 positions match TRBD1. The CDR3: CASSYGQGAMSPLHF. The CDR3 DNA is TGTGCCAGCAGCTACGGACAGGGGGCGATGTCACCCCTCCACTTT.